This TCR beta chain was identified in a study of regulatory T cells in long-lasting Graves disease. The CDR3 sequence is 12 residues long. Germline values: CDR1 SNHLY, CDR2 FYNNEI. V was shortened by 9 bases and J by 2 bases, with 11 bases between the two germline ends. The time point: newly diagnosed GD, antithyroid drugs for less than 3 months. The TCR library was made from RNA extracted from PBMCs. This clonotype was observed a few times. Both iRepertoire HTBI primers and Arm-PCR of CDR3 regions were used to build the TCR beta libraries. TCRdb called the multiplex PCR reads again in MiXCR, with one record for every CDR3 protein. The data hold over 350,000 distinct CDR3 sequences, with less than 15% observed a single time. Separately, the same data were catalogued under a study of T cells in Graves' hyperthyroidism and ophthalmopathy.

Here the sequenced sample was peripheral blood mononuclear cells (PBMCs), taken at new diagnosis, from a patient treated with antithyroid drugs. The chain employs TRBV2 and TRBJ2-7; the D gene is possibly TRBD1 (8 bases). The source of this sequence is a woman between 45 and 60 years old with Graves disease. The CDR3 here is CASTGGAYEQYF. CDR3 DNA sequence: TGTGCCAGTACAGGGGGGGCCTACGAGCAGTACTTC.